This record covers a single TCR beta chain. V lost 3 bases and J lost 8; bases outside the gene matches: 5. The CDR3 has 14 amino acids. Germline lookup yields CDR1 ENHRY and CDR2 SYGVKD. This specimen belongs to a study of blood T cell repertoires in COVID-19. The table came from immunoSEQ multiplex PCR; TCRdb's copy has only in-frame clones and leaves some out. The table records 50,000 to 80,000 clones, about 79% of them present only once. The receptor comes from a woman aged 55-69 years with acute or convalescent COVID-19. The chain carries TRBV10-3 and TRBJ2-2; 8 bases are a match to TRBD1. What was sequenced was peripheral blood. CDR3 bases: TGTGCCATCAGTGAAACAGGGGGTTTGGGGGAGCTGTTTTTT. Translation: CAISETGGLGELFF.